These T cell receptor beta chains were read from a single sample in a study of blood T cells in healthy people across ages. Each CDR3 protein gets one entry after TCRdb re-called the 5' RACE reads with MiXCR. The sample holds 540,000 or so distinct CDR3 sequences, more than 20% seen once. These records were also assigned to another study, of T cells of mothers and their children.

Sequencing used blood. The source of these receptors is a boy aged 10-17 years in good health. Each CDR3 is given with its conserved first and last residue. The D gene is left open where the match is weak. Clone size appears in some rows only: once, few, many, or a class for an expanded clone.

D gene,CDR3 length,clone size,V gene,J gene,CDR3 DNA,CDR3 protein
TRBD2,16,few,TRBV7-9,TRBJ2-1,TGTGCCAGCAGCCGCGTACTGCGGGGGGCTGGCAATGAGCAGTTCTTC,CASSRVLRGAGNEQFF
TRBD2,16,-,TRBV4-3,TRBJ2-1,TGCGCCAGCAGCCGAGGGGAGGCGGGAGGGTTCAATGAGCAGTTCTTC,CASSRGEAGGFNEQFF
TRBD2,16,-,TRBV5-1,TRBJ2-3,TGCGCCAGCAGCTTGCAGCGGGGGGGCCTCGCAGATACGCAGTATTTT,CASSLQRGGLADTQYF
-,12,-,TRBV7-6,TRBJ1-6,TGTGCCAGCAGCTTTGGGGAGTCACCCCTCCACTTT,CASSFGESPLHF
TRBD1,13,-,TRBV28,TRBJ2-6,TGTGGTACAGGGGCTTCTGGGGCCAACGTCCTGACTTTC,CGTGASGANVLTF
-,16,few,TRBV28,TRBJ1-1,TGTGCCAGCAGTCAACAAATCTACAGGTTTGGCACTGAAGCTTTCTTT,CASSQQIYRFGTEAFF
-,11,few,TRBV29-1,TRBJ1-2,TGCAGCGTTTTGGGAGGGGACGGCTACACCTTC,CSVLGGDGYTF
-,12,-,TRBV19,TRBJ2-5,TGTGCCAGTAGTATCAGAGGAGAGACCCAGTACTTC,CASSIRGETQYF
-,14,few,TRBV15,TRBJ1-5,TGTGCCACCAGCAGAGGCCAGGGGAATCAGCCCCAGCATTTT,CATSRGQGNQPQHF
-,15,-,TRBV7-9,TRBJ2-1,TGTGCCAGCAGCTTATTAGACTTATCATACAATGAGCAGTTCTTC,CASSLLDLSYNEQFF
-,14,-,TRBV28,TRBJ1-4,TGTGCCAGCAGGCAGGGTACAATGGGTGAAAAACTGTTTTTT,CASRQGTMGEKLFF
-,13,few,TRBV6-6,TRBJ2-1,TGTGCCAGCAGCAACAGGGCGTCGGGACAAGAGTACTTC,CASSNRASGQEYF
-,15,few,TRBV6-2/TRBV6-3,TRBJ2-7,TGTGCCAGCAGGGATTCCGGGGCGAGCTCCTACGAGCAGTACTTC,CASRDSGASSYEQYF
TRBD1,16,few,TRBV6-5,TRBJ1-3,TGTGCCAGCAGTTCACGACAGGGGGCTCCTGGAAACACCATATATTTT,CASSSRQGAPGNTIYF
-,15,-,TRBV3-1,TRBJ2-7,TGTGCCAGCAGCCAAGAGATGGGGCAGGGTCGCGAGCAGTACTTC,CASSQEMGQGREQYF
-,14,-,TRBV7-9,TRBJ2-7,TGTGCCAGCAGCCACGGACACATCCCCTACGAGCAGTACTTC,CASSHGHIPYEQYF
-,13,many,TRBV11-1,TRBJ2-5,TGTGCCAGTTCTCCGGGACCGAGAGAGACCCAGTACTTC,CASSPGPRETQYF
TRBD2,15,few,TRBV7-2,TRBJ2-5,TGTGCCAGCAGCTGGACTAGCGGGGGGGTAGAGACCCAGTACTTC,CASSWTSGGVETQYF
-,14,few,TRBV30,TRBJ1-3,TGTGCCTGGGGCCCGGGGTTTATGGGAAACACCATATATTTT,CAWGPGFMGNTIYF
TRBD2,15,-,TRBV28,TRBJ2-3,TGTGCCAGCACCTCCCGGGGAGGGGCGACAGATACGCAGTATTTT,CASTSRGGATDTQYF
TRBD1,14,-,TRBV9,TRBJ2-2,TGTGCCAGCAGCGAGGGGGCGAGCACCGGGGAGCTGTTTTTT,CASSEGASTGELFF
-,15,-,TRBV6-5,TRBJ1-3,TGTGCCAGCAGTTACTCGAAAAGCTCTGGAAACACCATATATTTT,CASSYSKSSGNTIYF
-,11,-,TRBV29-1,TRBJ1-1,TGCAGCGGCCTTCAGGCAGTCGGGGCTTTCTTT,CSGLQAVGAFF
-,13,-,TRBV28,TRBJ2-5,TGTGCCAGCAGTGTGGGACGGGAGGAGACCCAGTACTTC,CASSVGREETQYF
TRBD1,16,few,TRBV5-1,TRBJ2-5,TGCGCCAGCAGCCTGGGACAGGGGGGAATCGGAGAGACCCAGTACTTC,CASSLGQGGIGETQYF
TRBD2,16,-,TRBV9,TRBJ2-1,TGTGCCAGCAGTGGACGGACGGGAGGGACCTACAATGAGCAGTTCTTC,CASSGRTGGTYNEQFF
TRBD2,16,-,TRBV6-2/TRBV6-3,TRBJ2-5,TGTGCCAGCAGTTCAGGACTAGCGGAGATCCAAGAGACCCAGTACTTC,CASSSGLAEIQETQYF
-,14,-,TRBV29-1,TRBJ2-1,TGCAGCGTTGAGTTCGTACCTGGCTGGAATGAGCAGTTCTTC,CSVEFVPGWNEQFF
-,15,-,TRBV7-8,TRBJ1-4,TGTGCCAGCAGCGAAAGTGCCCAGTTTGATGAAAAACTGTTTTTT,CASSESAQFDEKLFF
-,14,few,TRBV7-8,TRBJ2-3,TGTGCCAGCCGGCAGGTCCGTTACACAGATACGCAGTATTTT,CASRQVRYTDTQYF
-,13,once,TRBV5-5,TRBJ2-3,TGTGCCAGCAGCGCGGGGCGCACAGATACGCAGTATTTT,CASSAGRTDTQYF
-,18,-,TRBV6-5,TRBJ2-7,TGTGCCAGCAGTTACTCGGATTTGAGGACCCGGAGCTCCTACGAGCAGTACTTC,CASSYSDLRTRSSYEQYF
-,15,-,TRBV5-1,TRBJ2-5,TGCGCCAGCAGCTTGCTCCCTCAGGGGTCAGAGACCCAGTACTTC,CASSLLPQGSETQYF
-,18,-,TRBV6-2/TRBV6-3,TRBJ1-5,TGTGCCAGCAGTAGGGACTCAGGAATTTTGGGGCGCAATCAGCCCCAGCATTTT,CASSRDSGILGRNQPQHF
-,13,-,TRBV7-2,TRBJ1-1,TGTGCCAGCAGCTTAGCCTGGAACACTGAAGCTCTCTTT,CASSLAWNTEALF
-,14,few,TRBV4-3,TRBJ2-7,TGCGCCAGCAGCCAAGAACGGAGGGTGGGTGAGCAGTACTTC,CASSQERRVGEQYF
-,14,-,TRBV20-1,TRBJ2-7,TGCAGTGCTCCTGATGGTCAAAGCTCCTACGAGCAGTACTTC,CSAPDGQSSYEQYF
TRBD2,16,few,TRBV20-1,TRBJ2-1,TGCAGTGCTAGAAATAACCTAGCGGACTCCTACAATGAGCAGTTCTTC,CSARNNLADSYNEQFF
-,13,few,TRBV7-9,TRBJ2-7,TGTGCCAGCAGCTTTTTGACAGGCTACGAGCAGTACTTC,CASSFLTGYEQYF
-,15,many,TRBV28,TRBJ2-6,TGTGCCAGCAGTTTCGGAGTCTCTGGGGCCAACGTCCTGACTTTC,CASSFGVSGANVLTF
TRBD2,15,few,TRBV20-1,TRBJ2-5,TGCAGTGCTAGAGACGGACTAGCGGACCAAGAGACCCAGTACTTC,CSARDGLADQETQYF
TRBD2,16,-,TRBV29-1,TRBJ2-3,TGCAGCGTCCATCCGGGACTAGGGGTCCTCACAGATACGCAGTATTTT,CSVHPGLGVLTDTQYF
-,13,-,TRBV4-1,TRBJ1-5,TGCGCCAGCAGCCAAGGTAGGGCATGGCCCCAGCATTTT,CASSQGRAWPQHF
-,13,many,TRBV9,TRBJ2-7,TGTGCCAGCAGCGTAGAAGACTATCAAGTGCAGTACTTC,CASSVEDYQVQYF
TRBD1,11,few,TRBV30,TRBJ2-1,TGTGCCTGGACAGGGGGCAATGAGCAGTTCTTC,CAWTGGNEQFF
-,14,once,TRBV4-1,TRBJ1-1,TGCGCCAGCAAACCGTGGGTGAAGAACACTGAAGCTTTCTTT,CASKPWVKNTEAFF
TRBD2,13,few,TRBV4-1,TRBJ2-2,TGCGCCAGCACGGGACTAGGAGCCGGGGAGCTGTTTTTT,CASTGLGAGELFF
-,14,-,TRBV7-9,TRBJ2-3,TGTGCCAGCAGAAGGGGGGAGGGCACAGATACGCAGTATTTT,CASRRGEGTDTQYF
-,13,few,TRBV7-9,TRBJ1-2,TGTGCCAGCAGTCACCGGGACGGTCGGGGCTACACCTTC,CASSHRDGRGYTF
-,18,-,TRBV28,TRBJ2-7,TGTGCCAGCAATCACCCTCCGGACGACTCTCCGATCTCCTACGAGCAGTACTTC,CASNHPPDDSPISYEQYF
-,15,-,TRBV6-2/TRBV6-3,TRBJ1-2,TGTGCCAGCCGACTAAAACAGTCTGCCCCGGAGGGCTACACCTTC,CASRLKQSAPEGYTF
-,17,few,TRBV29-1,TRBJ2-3,TGCAGCGCCGCGGGATGGACTCCGACCCAGAGCACAGATACGCAGTATTTT,CSAAGWTPTQSTDTQYF
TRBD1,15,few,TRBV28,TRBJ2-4,TGTGCCAGCTCCAAAGGGCCAGGGACAGGGGGCATTCAGTACTTC,CASSKGPGTGGIQYF
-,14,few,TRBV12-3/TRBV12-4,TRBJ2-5,TGTGCCAGCAGTTTCCGAGCAATCCAAGAGACCCAGTACTTC,CASSFRAIQETQYF
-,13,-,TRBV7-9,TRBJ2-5,TGTGCCAGCAGCCCTAAACTAGGGGAGACCCAGTACTTC,CASSPKLGETQYF
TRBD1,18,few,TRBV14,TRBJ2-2,TGTGCCAGCAGCCAGAACGGACAGGCCCACACAGCGACCGGGGAGCTGTTTTTT,CASSQNGQAHTATGELFF
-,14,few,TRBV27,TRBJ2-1,TGTGCCAGCAGTCCCGGGACTGGCGTGGGTGAGCAGTTCTTC,CASSPGTGVGEQFF
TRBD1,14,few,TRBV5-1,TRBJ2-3,TGCGCCAGCAGCTTGGGACAGGGCGGAGATACGCAGTATTTT,CASSLGQGGDTQYF
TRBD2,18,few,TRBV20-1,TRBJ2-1,TGCAGTGCTAGATCGGTGACTAGCGGGGGGGGCGGTTTCAATGAGCAGTTCTTC,CSARSVTSGGGGFNEQFF
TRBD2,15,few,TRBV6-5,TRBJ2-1,TGTGCCAGCAGCGCTACTAGCGGGGGGCCCTCAAAGCAGTTCTTC,CASSATSGGPSKQFF